A single sample is the source of the 16 T cell receptor beta chains below, sequenced in a study of identifying expanded T cells in peripheral blood. The protocol was immunoSEQ multiplex PCR, while the TCRdb copy is restricted to in-frame clones and leaves out a portion. The data hold under 95,000 clones, with roughly 90% observed a single time. Material for sequencing was blood. Receptors were obtained from a person between 18 and 70 years old in good health.

This sequence joins TRBV5-4 and TRBJ1-1, with D possibly being TRBD1 (5 bases). This CDR3 comprises 15 residues. Trimming took 0 bases from V and 4 from J, leaving 13 bases between them. Germline assignment: CDR1 SGHNT and CDR2 YYREEE (reference sequence). The CDR3 DNA reads as TGTGCCAGCAGCTTGGCTCAGGTTGGGACCACTGAAGCTTTCTTT. Protein sequence: CASSLAQVGTTEAFF.

J is TRBJ1-3 and V is TRBV18; a weak D match, TRBD1 (5 bases). CDR1 and CDR2 (germline): KGHSH, LQKENI. V dropped 2 bases and J dropped 5 bases, with 13 bases sitting between them. The CDR3 has 15 residues. The CDR3 DNA sequence: TGTGCCAGCTCACCAGGGGGGACCCGTAGAAACACCATATATTTT. Encoded protein: CASSPGGTRRNTIYF.

The chain couples TRBV11-3 to TRBJ2-1, with D maybe TRBD2 (7 bases). There are 15 residues in the CDR3. CDR1 SGHNT and CDR2 YENEEA come from the germline V gene. Trimming pared 1 base from V and 8 bases from J, leaving 15 bases between. CDR3 DNA: TGTGCCAGCAGCTTAGGGGCCGGCGGGGGCGATGAGCAGTTCTTC. It encodes CASSLGAGGGDEQFF.

This clone was recorded only once. The chain recombines TRBV7-8 with TRBJ2-3; no firm D call. The CDR3 sequence is 15 residues long. The germline V and J ends were trimmed by 2 bases and 4 bases, with 13 bases remaining between them. From germline, CDR1 is SGHVS and CDR2 FQNEAQ. CDR3: CASSLRTGTSDTQYF. In DNA form, the CDR3 reads TGTGCCAGCAGCTTAAGGACCGGAACCTCAGATACGCAGTATTTT.

The chain carries TRBV6-6 and TRBJ2-1, with TRBD2 matching over 8 bases. Per the germline V gene, CDR1 is MNHNY and CDR2 is SVGAGI (reference sequence). V was pared by 5 bases and J by 4 bases, with 10 bases of the junction left unmatched. This CDR3 region has 16 residues. The CDR3, as DNA: TGTGCCAGCAGTATTGATGGGACTAGGATATACAATGAGCAGTTCTTC. The encoded protein is CASSIDGTRIYNEQFF.

J is TRBJ1-1 and V is TRBV19; TRBD1 is a possible D gene (5 bases). This CDR3 spans 17 amino acids. Trimming removed 5 bases from V and 0 bases from J, with 19 bases in between. Germline-derived CDR1 and CDR2 are LNHDA and SQIVND (reference sequence). The CDR3, as DNA: TGTGCCAGTAGTCTTAGTTCCCGGGTGACAGTGAACACTGAAGCTTTCTTT. Translating gives CASSLSSRVTVNTEAFF. The whole variable domain, remainder taken from reference TRBV19 and TRBJ1-1, is DGGITQSPKYLFRKEGQNVTLSCEQNLNHDAMYWYRQDPGQGLRLIYYSQIVNDFQKGDIAEGYSVSREKKESFPLTVTSAQKNPTAFYLCASSLSSRVTVNTEAFFGQGTRLTVV.

This clone was observed a handful of times. The CDR3 is CASSWAGDGYTF. CDR3 sequence (DNA): TGTGCCAGCAGCTGGGCAGGGGATGGCTACACCTTC. The rearrangement uses TRBV7-2 and TRBJ1-2; D may be TRBD1 (6 bases). The CDR3 runs 12 residues. Germline values: CDR1 SGHTA, CDR2 FQGNSA. Trimming removed 4 bases from V and 6 bases from J, with 9 bases in between. The variable domain in full, completed from reference TRBV7-2 and TRBJ1-2, reads GAGVSQSPSNKVTEKGKDVELRCDPISGHTALYWYRQSLGQGLEFLIYFQGNSAPDKSGLPSDRFSAERTGGSVSTLTIQRTQQEDSAVYLCASSWAGDGYTFGSGTRLTVV.

With regard to this clone: Germline is not matched at one junction end, which may reflect a read error. This chain connects TRBV5-1 to TRBJ2-2, with a possible D match to TRBD1 (5 bases). The germline gives CDR1 SGHRS, CDR2 YFSETQ. The CDR3 covers 14 residues. CDR3 coding DNA: TGCGCCAGCGCCCAGGACAACCTTCCTGGGGCGCTGTTTTTT. Translating it yields CASAQDNLPGALFF.

The J gene is TRBJ2-2, the V gene TRBV7-6, with D unclear. The germline V gene encodes CDR1 SGHVS and CDR2 FNYEAQ. This CDR3 spans 14 amino acids. Trimming cost V 5 bases and J 0 bases, with 7 bases left between them. CDR3 DNA sequence: TGTGCCAGCAGCACCACATCGAACACCGGGGAGCTGTTTTTT. Its translation is CASSTTSNTGELFF.

As DNA, the CDR3 is TGTGCCAGCAGCCCCTGGGGGGCAGGAGTAAATGAAAAACTGTTTTTT. It is translated as CASSPWGAGVNEKLFF. The chain carries TRBV11-2 and TRBJ1-4; D is perhaps TRBD1 (6 bases). Trimming removed 5 bases at V and 5 bases at J, with 18 bases between. The CDR3 totals 16 residues. Looked up from germline, CDR1 is SGHAT and CDR2 is FQNNGV.

The J gene is TRBJ2-1, the V gene TRBV7-2; D uncertain. CDR1 and CDR2 from the germline V gene are SGHTA and FQGNSA. The length of the CDR3 is 12 residues. With 3 bases removed from V and 6 bases from J, the gap between germline ends came to 6 bases. CDR3 region: CASSFSRNEQFF. DNA of the CDR3: TGTGCCAGCAGCTTTTCTCGCAATGAGCAGTTCTTC. Full variable domain (outside the CDR3, taken from reference TRBV7-2 and TRBJ2-1): GAGVSQSPSNKVTEKGKDVELRCDPISGHTALYWYRQSLGQGLEFLIYFQGNSAPDKSGLPSDRFSAERTGGSVSTLTIQRTQQEDSAVYLCASSFSRNEQFFGPGTRLTVL.

The J gene is TRBJ2-3, the V gene TRBV10-3; D is uncertain. Trimming took 6 bases from V and 2 from J, leaving 6 bases between them. Per germline, CDR1 ENHRY and CDR2 SYGVKD. The CDR3 totals 12 residues. Written as DNA, the CDR3 is TGTGCCATCAGCCCAACCACAGATACGCAGTATTTT. This translates into CAISPTTDTQYF.

The chain carries TRBV11-2 and TRBJ1-3, with a tentative D call TRBD1 (5 bases). CDR1 is SGHAT, CDR2 FQNNGV, per germline. CDR3 length: 16 residues. V was clipped by 5 bases and J by 4 bases, with 18 bases between them. The CDR3 region has the DNA TGTGCCAGCAGCCCCAAATCTGGGGGTTCCGGAAACACCATATATTTT. It is translated as CASSPKSGGSGNTIYF.

The J gene is TRBJ2-2, the V gene TRBV7-9; D may be TRBD1 (6 bases). The CDR3 is 14 residues long. CDR1 and CDR2 from the germline V gene are SEHNR and FQNEAQ (reference sequence). Trimming removed 5 bases from V and 7 bases from J, with 14 bases in between. The CDR3 spells CASSAAGAGGELFF. The CDR3 region has the DNA TGTGCCAGCAGCGCCGCAGGGGCGGGCGGGGAGCTGTTTTTT.

The CDR3 coding sequence is TGCAGCGTTGAAGATCCTGAGGGTTACGAGCAGTACTTC. This sequence encodes CSVEDPEGYEQYF. The rearrangement joins TRBV29-1 to TRBJ2-7, with a weak D call TRBD2 (5 bases). Germline CDR1 SQVTM, CDR2 ANQGSEA. The CDR3 runs to 13 residues. V was trimmed by 0 bases and J by 4 bases, leaving 10 bases between them.

The table lists this clone with a few counts. V gene TRBV5-6 combines with J gene TRBJ1-4, with TRBD1 matching over 7 bases. With V trimmed by 2 bases and J by 5 bases, 3 bases remained unmatched. The CDR3 extends over 14 amino acids. In germline, CDR1 is SGHDT, CDR2 YYEEEE. The CDR3 spells CASSLMTGNEKLFF. For the CDR3, the DNA is TGTGCCAGCAGCTTAATGACAGGGAATGAAAAACTGTTTTTT.